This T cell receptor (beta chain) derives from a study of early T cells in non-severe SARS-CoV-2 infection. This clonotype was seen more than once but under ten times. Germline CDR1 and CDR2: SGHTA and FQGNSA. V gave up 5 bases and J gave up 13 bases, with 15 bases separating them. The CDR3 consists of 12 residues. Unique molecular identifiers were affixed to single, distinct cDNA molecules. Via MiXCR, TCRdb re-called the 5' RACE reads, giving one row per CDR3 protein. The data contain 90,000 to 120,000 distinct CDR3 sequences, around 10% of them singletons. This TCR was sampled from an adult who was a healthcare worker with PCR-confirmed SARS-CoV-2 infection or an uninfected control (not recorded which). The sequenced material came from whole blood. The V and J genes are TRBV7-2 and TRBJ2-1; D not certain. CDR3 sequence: CASSPSVQVQFF. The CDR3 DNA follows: TGTGCCAGCAGCCCCAGCGTCCAGGTCCAGTTCTTC.